Listed below are T cell receptor beta chains from one sample, sequenced in a study of vaccination and CD4 T cells after COVID-19. These receptors have no identified antigens. Using its own MiXCR run on the PCR reads, TCRdb lists one record per CDR3 protein. Of approximately 11,000 distinct CDR3 sequences in the sample, more than 55% were seen once. What was sequenced was CD4+ T cells from blood, cultured in vitro. The receptors come from a human donor who had recovered from COVID-19. CDR3s include the opening cysteine and the closing phenylalanine or tryptophan. Fields, in order: J gene, clone size, V gene, D gene, CDR3 protein, CDR3 DNA. A D gene is named only where the DNA matches it firmly. Rows give clone size only sometimes, using once, few, many, or a class for an expanded clone.

>TRBJ2-3|-|TRBV11-3|TRBD2
CASSGPSGGAISTDTQYF
TGTGCCAGCAGCGGGCCTAGCGGGGGGGCGATAAGCACAGATACGCAGTATTTT
>TRBJ2-7|-|TRBV7-9|-
CASSLDIYEQYF
TGTGCCAGCAGCCTGGACATCTACGAGCAGTACTTC
>TRBJ1-5|-|TRBV4-3|TRBD1
CASSQGMDRGREPQHF
TGCGCCAGCAGCCAAGGTATGGACAGGGGGAGAGAGCCCCAGCATTTT
>TRBJ1-6|medium-sized|TRBV27|TRBD1
CASKRTGADSPLHF
TGTGCCAGCAAAAGGACAGGGGCGGATTCACCCCTCCACTTT
>TRBJ2-1|medium-sized|TRBV5-1|TRBD2
CASSLIPGTSGTYNEQFF
TGCGCCAGCAGCTTAATTCCAGGGACTAGCGGAACCTACAATGAGCAGTTCTTC
>TRBJ2-1|-|TRBV24-1|-
CATSARDIPYNEQFF
TGTGCCACCAGTGCGAGGGACATCCCCTACAATGAGCAGTTCTTC
>TRBJ1-1|-|TRBV2|TRBD1
CASSSGQGITGNTEAFF
TGTGCCAGCAGTTCGGGACAGGGTATTACAGGGAACACTGAAGCTTTCTTT
>TRBJ2-3|few|TRBV20-1|TRBD2
CSARTSGTDTQYF
TGCAGTGCGAGGACTAGCGGGACAGATACGCAGTATTTT
>TRBJ2-1|-|TRBV27|-
CASSPEGSGSYNEQFF
TGTGCCAGCAGTCCCGAGGGGTCAGGCTCCTACAATGAGCAGTTCTTC
>TRBJ1-2|-|TRBV24-1|-
CATSDPGGGGASLNYGYTF
TGTGCCACCAGTGACCCGGGCGGTGGAGGCGCGAGTTTGAACTATGGCTACACCTTC
>TRBJ1-2|-|TRBV2|-
CASRRVGRASGYTF
TGTGCCAGCAGGCGAGTCGGCAGGGCGAGCGGCTACACCTTC
>TRBJ1-5|-|TRBV4-3|TRBD1
CASSPGTGVNQPQHF
TGCGCCAGCAGCCCGGGCACAGGGGTTAATCAGCCCCAGCATTTT
>TRBJ1-1|-|TRBV30|TRBD1
CAWSKTGLYTEAFF
TGTGCCTGGAGCAAGACAGGGCTATATACTGAAGCTTTCTTT
>TRBJ1-5|-|TRBV20-1|-
CSASGNQPQHF
TGCAGTGCGAGCGGCAATCAGCCCCAGCATTTT
>TRBJ2-7|few|TRBV2|-
CASRNRDKSSYEQYF
TGTGCCAGCAGGAACCGGGACAAGAGCTCCTACGAGCAGTACTTC
>TRBJ1-1|-|TRBV7-9|-
CASSLSAAATEAFF
TGTGCCAGCAGCTTATCGGCGGCAGCGACTGAAGCTTTCTTT
>TRBJ1-1|-|TRBV27|-
CASRALVGRKKNTEAFF
TGTGCCAGCAGGGCCCTCGTGGGTAGGAAGAAAAACACTGAAGCTTTCTTT
>TRBJ2-3|-|TRBV24-1|-
CATSDPITDTQYF
TGTGCCACCAGTGATCCTATAACAGATACGCAGTATTTT
>TRBJ2-1|-|TRBV7-2|TRBD2
CASSLPGLENEQFF
TGTGCCAGCAGCTTACCGGGACTAGAGAATGAGCAGTTCTTC
>TRBJ1-1|large|TRBV29-1|TRBD1
CSVEDRGTDAFF
TGCAGCGTTGAAGATCGAGGGACAGACGCTTTCTTT
>TRBJ1-1|-|TRBV20-1|-
CSARAGSSTEAFF
TGCAGTGCGCGAGCGGGGTCGAGCACTGAAGCTTTCTTT
>TRBJ2-3|-|TRBV24-1|TRBD1
CATGDSGQRSTDTQYF
TGTGCCACCGGTGACTCGGGACAGCGAAGCACAGATACGCAGTATTTT
>TRBJ2-2|-|TRBV24-1|TRBD1
CATSEQGAGTGELFF
TGTGCCACCAGTGAACAGGGGGCGGGTACCGGGGAGCTGTTTTTT
>TRBJ2-7|few|TRBV20-1|-
CSARDLTTSSYEQYF
TGCAGTGCTAGAGATCTGACAACCAGCTCCTACGAGCAGTACTTC
>TRBJ1-1|-|TRBV7-6|TRBD1
CASSLRGRGIGNTEAFF
TGTGCCAGCAGCCTCCGGGGCAGGGGGATAGGGAACACTGAAGCTTTCTTT
>TRBJ1-3|-|TRBV6-5|-
CASSYSKGVVHTIYF
TGTGCCAGCAGTTACTCGAAGGGGGTTGTGCACACCATATATTTT
>TRBJ1-5|-|TRBV5-1|-
CASSLDGASNQPQHF
TGCGCCAGCAGCTTGGACGGAGCCAGCAATCAGCCCCAGCATTTT
>TRBJ2-3|few|TRBV20-1|TRBD2
CSARERGGFTDTQYF
TGCAGTGCTAGAGAGCGGGGGGGCTTCACAGATACGCAGTATTTT
>TRBJ1-1|-|TRBV11-3|-
CASSLGPAAFF
TGTGCCAGCAGCTTAGGACCAGCGGCTTTCTTT
>TRBJ2-2|few|TRBV7-7|TRBD2
CASSLLAGTNTGELFF
TGTGCTAGCAGCCTGCTAGCGGGGACGAACACCGGGGAGCTGTTTTTT
>TRBJ2-3|few|TRBV5-1|-
CASSVDRTTDTQYF
TGCGCCAGCAGCGTGGATCGTACCACAGATACGCAGTATTTT
>TRBJ2-7|large|TRBV20-1|TRBD2
CSARVAGLAGYEQYF
TGCAGTGCTAGAGTAGCGGGACTAGCGGGCTACGAGCAGTACTTC
>TRBJ2-5|-|TRBV20-1|TRBD2
CSARGRAGAGETQYF
TGCAGTGCTAGGGGAAGAGCGGGGGCAGGGGAGACCCAGTACTTC
>TRBJ2-3|-|TRBV6-2/TRBV6-3|-
CASSDTDTQYF
TGTGCCAGCTCAGACACAGATACGCAGTATTTT
>TRBJ1-1|-|TRBV29-1|-
CSVGAVGGGNTEAFF
TGCAGCGTTGGTGCCGTGGGTGGAGGGAACACTGAAGCTTTCTTT
>TRBJ1-3|-|TRBV2|-
CASSARSGNTIYF
TGTGCCAGCAGTGCCAGATCTGGAAACACCATATATTTT
>TRBJ2-7|-|TRBV27|TRBD2
CASSLQPAGEIYEQYF
TGTGCCAGCAGCCTTCAACCAGCGGGAGAAATATACGAGCAGTACTTC